The 13 T cell receptor beta chains in this list originate from one sample, sequenced in a study of neurological immune-mediated disorders. TCRdb re-called the 5' RACE reads with MiXCR, one entry per CDR3 protein. The table lists about 10,000 distinct CDR3 sequences, approximately 21% of them singletons, with about 50% in the top ten. Material: CD8+ T cells from blood. These receptors came from a woman aged 55-75 years with HTLV-1-associated myelopathy (HAM/TSP).

The gene calls are TRBV5-6 and TRBJ1-2; 8 positions agree with TRBD1. The CDR3 sequence is 14 residues long. Germline trimming cut 4 bases from V and 4 bases from J; bases unmatched to any gene: 6. Germline CDR1 and CDR2: SGHDT and YYEEEE. The CDR3 DNA is TGTGCCAGCAGCCACGGACAGGGCGGCTATGGCTACACCTTC. It specifies CASSHGQGGYGYTF.

CDR3 nucleotides: TGTGCCAGCAGTGACAACGTCGGGGCCGGAGTTGATGAGCAGTTCTTC. Its translation: CASSDNVGAGVDEQFF. The rearrangement uses TRBV6-4 and TRBJ2-1; D is possibly TRBD1 or TRBD2 (5 bases each). V was cut by 2 bases and J by 8 bases, with 19 bases left in between. The CDR3 covers 16 residues. Germline loops: CDR1 MRHNA, CDR2 SNTAGT.

The rearrangement joins TRBV10-2 to TRBJ2-1; 9 bases agree with TRBD2. Losses at the gene ends were 6 bases for V and 3 bases for J; bases not matched to a gene: 3. CDR1 is WSHSY, CDR2 SAAADI, per germline. This CDR3 region has 14 residues. DNA of the CDR3: TGCGCCAGCAGGCCAGCGGGAGGCTACAATGAGCAGTTCTTC. Translation: CASRPAGGYNEQFF.

This clonotype has ten or more counts. This chain links TRBV6-5 with TRBJ2-2; D may be TRBD2 (5 bases). The V gene's germline CDR1 is MNHEY and CDR2 SVGAGI. Trimming stripped 4 bases from V and 4 bases from J, with 22 bases between. The CDR3 contains 18 residues. The CDR3 coding sequence is TGTGCCAGCAGTTTCACCCGGACTGCTCTAGGCACCACCGGGGAGCTGTTTTTT. Translated, it gives CASSFTRTALGTTGELFF.

At least ten counts were recorded for this clonotype. The V call is TRBV9, the J call TRBJ2-1; either TRBD1 or TRBD2 may supply D (6 bases each). V gave up 4 bases and J gave up 10 bases, with 27 bases separating them. The CDR3 spans 17 residues. In germline, CDR1 is SGDLS, CDR2 YYNGEE. CDR3 sequence: CASSPSGGPIWGTEQFF. The DNA of the CDR3 is TGTGCCAGCAGCCCATCCGGGGGACCCATTTGGGGGACAGAGCAGTTCTTC.

This clonotype was observed at least ten times. This chain joins TRBV12-3 or TRBV12-4 and TRBJ2-2, with D perhaps TRBD1 (6 bases). There are 19 residues in the CDR3. Trimming pared 7 bases from V and 7 bases from J, leaving 31 bases between. CDR3 DNA sequence: TGTGCCAGCAAATCCCAGGGAAACCTGGGGGCCCTCCGAGTCGGGGAGCTGTTTTTT. Residues: CASKSQGNLGALRVGELFF.

The chain joins TRBV20-1 to TRBJ2-1; D may be TRBD2 (6 bases). CDR1 and CDR2 (germline): DFQATT, SNEGSKA (reference sequence). This CDR3 contains 14 residues. The germline V and J ends were trimmed by 7 bases and 4 bases, with 17 bases remaining between them. The CDR3 sequence is CSESGVHLYNEQFF. CDR3 coding DNA: TGCAGTGAGTCGGGGGTCCACCTTTACAATGAGCAGTTCTTC.

This sequence joins TRBV5-1 and TRBJ1-3; unclear D gene. V was trimmed by 0 bases and J by 2 bases, leaving 3 bases between them. Germline CDR1 reads SGHRS; CDR2 reads YFSETQ. The CDR3 extends over 13 amino acids. CDR3 sequence reads: CASSLEAGNTIYF. The CDR3 DNA reads TGCGCCAGCAGCTTGGAGGCTGGAAACACCATATATTTT.

This clonotype appeared many times. The V and J genes are TRBV20-1 and TRBJ2-5; 10 positions agree with TRBD2. There are 18 residues in the CDR3. V gave up 3 bases and J gave up 3 bases; unmatched junction bases: 16. From germline, CDR1 is DFQATT and CDR2 SNEGSKA (reference sequence). CDR3 DNA: TGCAGTGCTAGGGGGGACGGTCAGACTAGCGGGCCAGAAGAGACCCAGTACTTC. This encodes CSARGDGQTSGPEETQYF.

This clonotype was recorded at least ten times. The chain uses TRBV5-1 and TRBJ2-2; D gene unclear. Germline lookup yields CDR1 SGHRS and CDR2 YFSETQ. V was shortened by 1 base and J by 2 bases, with 18 bases between the two germline ends. This CDR3 is 18 amino acids long. CDR3 residues: CASSLPSGPNLNTGELFF. The CDR3 DNA reads TGCGCCAGCAGCTTGCCCTCCGGCCCCAACCTTAACACCGGGGAGCTGTTTTTT.

This clonotype was detected many times. The rearrangement uses TRBV5-1 and TRBJ2-7; D may be TRBD2 (7 bases). Per germline, CDR1 SGHRS and CDR2 YFSETQ. The CDR3 extends over 16 amino acids. Trimming took 4 bases from V and 2 from J, leaving 19 bases between them. CDR3 DNA sequence: TGCGCCAGCAGCCCGACCACGCGGGGGCTCCCCTACGAGCAGTACTTC. The encoded protein is CASSPTTRGLPYEQYF.

Ten or more counts support this clonotype. The chain combines TRBV6-2 or TRBV6-3 with TRBJ2-3; 8 nucleotides match TRBD2. The germline V gene has CDR1 MNHEY and CDR2 SVGEGT. V was clipped by 7 bases and J by 6 bases; unmatched bases: 12. This CDR3 contains 15 residues. The CDR3 region is CASTPIAGPRDTQYF. The CDR3 DNA sequence: TGTGCCAGCACCCCTATAGCGGGGCCGCGGGATACGCAGTATTTT.

As for this clonotype: A much more abundant neighbour one base away suggests this may be a read error. The chain has TRBV27 and TRBJ2-7; D is unresolved. Germline V gene lookup returns CDR1 MNHEY and CDR2 SMNVEV (reference sequence). The CDR3 runs 12 residues. As DNA, the CDR3 is TGTACCAGCAGTCCGCCTGGGTACGAGCAGTACTTC. Its translation is CTSSPPGYEQYF.